One and the same sample provided the 10 T cell receptor beta chains below, sequenced in a study of identical twins. TCRdb fed the 5' RACE reads into MiXCR, producing one record per CDR3 protein. Of 450,000 to 650,000 distinct CDR3 sequences listed, 12% to 15% are singletons. These data are also associated with another study on yellow fever vaccine responses in identical twins.

Material for sequencing was CD4+ T cells sorted from blood. These receptors all come from a woman aged 18-29 years in good health.

The rearrangement links TRBV28 to TRBJ1-2, with no clear D. CDR3 length: 12 residues. Germline V gives CDR1 MDHEN, CDR2 SYDVKM. Trimming took off 8 bases at V and 1 base at J, with 8 bases between the two ends. CDR3 loop: CASFWGNYGYTF. The DNA of the CDR3 is TGTGCCAGCTTTTGGGGTAACTATGGCTACACCTTC.

A word on this clonotype: With a much larger clone just one base away, this may be a read error. The chain couples TRBV7-2 to TRBJ2-1; D may be TRBD2 (6 bases). This CDR3 has 15 amino acids. In germline, CDR1 is SGHTA, CDR2 FQGNSA. V shed 2 bases and J shed 1 base, with 9 bases lying between them. This chain's CDR3 is CASSLSAGSYNEQFF. The CDR3 nucleotides read TGTGCCAGCAGCTTATCGGCGGGATCCTACAATGAGCAGTTCTTC.

The rearrangement links TRBV7-8 to TRBJ2-1; 10 bases align to TRBD1. Germline V lookup: CDR1 SGHVS, CDR2 FQNEAQ. With V trimmed by 5 bases and J by 3 bases, 7 bases remained unmatched. This CDR3 spans 16 amino acids. CDR3 region: CASSPRDRGFYNEQFF. CDR3 sequence (DNA): TGTGCCAGCAGCCCAAGGGACAGGGGATTCTACAATGAGCAGTTCTTC.

The rearrangement links TRBV5-1 to TRBJ2-1; D is perhaps TRBD2 (6 bases). The CDR3 covers 14 residues. Deletions cut 2 bases from V and 7 bases from J, with 13 bases between. CDR1 is SGHRS and CDR2 is YFSETQ in the germline V gene. CDR3 sequence (DNA): TGCGCCAGCAGCTTCGGGAGTGTGAATAATGAGCAGTTCTTC. It translates to CASSFGSVNNEQFF.

This clonotype has more than one count but fewer than ten. The chain employs TRBV6-2 or TRBV6-3 and TRBJ2-3, with TRBD2 matching 12 bases. This CDR3 region has 16 residues. V gave up 2 bases and J gave up 4 bases; unmatched junction bases: 4. Per the germline V gene, CDR1 is MNHEY and CDR2 is SVGEGT. CDR3 residues: CASSYPSGGVSDTQYF. CDR3 DNA: TGTGCCAGCAGTTACCCTAGCGGGGGGGTTTCAGATACGCAGTATTTT.

There are many counts of this clonotype. This sequence joins TRBV12-3 or TRBV12-4 and TRBJ2-7, with D tentatively TRBD2 (5 bases). Trimming removed 1 base at V and 7 bases at J, with 11 bases between. The CDR3 runs 13 residues. CDR3 in amino acids: CASSLEGLPEQYF. In DNA, the CDR3 is TGTGCCAGCAGTTTAGAAGGACTTCCGGAGCAGTACTTC.

This clonotype was seen only a few times. The J gene is TRBJ1-2, the V gene TRBV2; D is uncertain. Germline CDR1 and CDR2: SNHLY and FYNNEI. The CDR3 extends over 13 amino acids. Trimming pared 7 bases from V and 5 bases from J, leaving 14 bases between. The CDR3 nucleotides read TGTGCCAGCATCATGACAAGCTTATATGGCTACACCTTC. This gives the protein CASIMTSLYGYTF.

This clonotype was observed a handful of times. This sequence joins TRBV6-5 and TRBJ2-7; perhaps TRBD2 as D (5 bases). The CDR3 runs to 14 residues. Germline assignment: CDR1 MNHEY and CDR2 SVGAGI. Deletions cut 4 bases from V and 7 bases from J, with 17 bases between. The CDR3 DNA reads TGTGCCAGCAGTTGCTACGGACGGGGTTGGGAGCAGTACGTC. Protein product: CASSCYGRGWEQYV.

The chain couples TRBV12-3 or TRBV12-4 to TRBJ2-3; tentative D call: TRBD2 (6 bases). Trimming removed 6 bases at V and 0 bases at J, with 22 bases between. This CDR3 has 18 residues. In DNA form, the CDR3 reads TGTGCCAGCAGCTCACTAGCTAAATTCCTCTCTAGCACAGATACGCAGTATTTT. Translating it yields CASSSLAKFLSSTDTQYF.

This clonotype was recorded once. The chain couples TRBV7-9 to TRBJ2-3, with D perhaps TRBD2 (6 bases). Trimming removed 2 bases at V and 2 bases at J, with 14 bases between. Germline assignment: CDR1 SEHNR and CDR2 FQNEAQ (reference sequence). There are 16 residues in the CDR3. CDR3 in amino acids: CASSLLTGVSTDTQYF. CDR3 DNA: TGTGCCAGCAGCTTACTGACGGGAGTTTCCACAGATACGCAGTATTTT.